This T cell receptor beta chain was sequenced during a study of vaccination effects on CD4 cells after COVID-19 (dated 2022 in TCRdb). Regarding the research as a whole: Participants received two doses of either the BNT162b2 or the mRNA-1273 mRNA SARS-CoV-2 vaccine. Cultures from other donors in the study were sequenced using the Oncomine TCR Beta short-read assay on an Illumina iSeq 100. SARS-CoV-2 spike-specific CD4+ TCR repertoires were compared before and after mRNA vaccination in COVID-19 convalescent patients and in infection-naive vaccine recipients. Pre-vaccine samples were drawn from two convalescent patients 16 days and one week before the first dose, at 142 and 148 days after COVID-19 diagnosis. Altogether, some ten COVID-19 convalescent patients and a few SARS-CoV-2-naive healthy vaccine recipients made up the full study.

Receptor libraries were prepared by the immunoSEQ multiplex PCR assay. TCR beta CDR3 sequencing was performed on DNA from the cultured, isolated CD4+ T cells. Regarding the original processing steps: Non-productive TCR sequences were discarded, and reads were trimmed to the CDR3 region, with only CDR3s of 7 or more amino acids retained. The MANAFEST web app was used to identify antigen-specific clonotypes by comparing expansion in peptide wells with expansion in reference cultures. To count as positive, a clone had to show expansion at FDR<0.05 compared with the reference and with all other wells, an odds ratio above 5, and a frequency above 0.1% in two replicate wells. Cross-reactive clonotypes were defined as significantly expanded in SARS-CoV-2 spike wells and in at least one common cold coronavirus spike condition. Levenshtein distance calculated with the stringdist R package was used to assess CDR3 similarity, and unrooted trees were constructed with ape in R 3.6.1. This is the immuneACCESS table as TCRdb keeps it, with only in-frame sequences that have V and J called. A part of the clones is gone; compared with another copy, unresolved V genes explain less than half, and the rest is unexplained. For V, J and clone size, that table is used; D and trimming come from the DNA. This sample is represented by around 49,000 clones; roughly 75% of them were singletons. Around 28% of the sample is taken by the ten largest.

For this clone: It has no known antigen specificity. The input lacks base qualities; no much larger clone sits a single base away.

The ViraFEST assay stimulated PBMC with viral peptide pools and then used TCR sequencing to identify antigen-specific CD4+ T cell clonotypes by expansion. After 10 to 11 days of culture, CD4+ T cells were isolated with the EasySep CD4+ T cell isolation kit. Convalescent patients had PCR-confirmed SARS-CoV-2 infection between March and December 2020, before Alpha, Beta and Delta variants emerged in the United States. Over 1.5 million PBMC per well were cultured with approximately 10 ug/ml peptides in IMDM containing roughly 5% human AB serum, approximately 10 IU/ml IL-2 and gentamicin. On days 3 and 7, half of the culture medium was replaced with fresh IL-2-containing medium. Unless noted otherwise, every peptide stimulation condition was grown in triplicate wells. PBMC were separated from whole blood using Ficoll-Paque Plus gradient centrifugation and were then either cryopreserved at -140C or used fresh. The QIAamp micro DNA kit was used to extract genomic DNA from the cultured CD4+ T cells.

Here is what the overall study found, with its caveats: Limitations of the study were the small number of convalescent patients and the absence of early post-infection timepoints. Both infection-induced and vaccine-induced clones contracted markedly at late post-vaccination timepoints, which is consistent with waning T cell responses. In convalescent patients, the post-vaccine spike-reactive repertoire consisted mainly of new vaccine-induced clones, largely distinct from infection-induced clones.

This TCR came from a human donor who had a prior SARS-CoV-2 infection. Sequenced here: CD4+ T cells from PBMCs cultured with a peptide pool, sampled before COVID-19 vaccination.

The CDR3 here reads CASSLTGSNQPQHF. The nucleotides read TGCGCCAGCAGCTTGACAGGGTCAAATCAGCCCCAGCATTTT. The chain is made from TRBV5-1 and TRBJ1-5; the D segment could be TRBD1, given 6 matching bases. V and J lose 1 base and 4 bases, and a span of 9 bases separates them. CDR1 and CDR2, per the germline V gene, are SGHRS and YFSETQ. From the cysteine up to the phenylalanine, the CDR3 has a length of 14 residues. Only the CDR3 portion is preserved as DNA: 42 bases, with reading frame beginning at the first base.